These T cell receptor beta chains were read from a single sample in a study of T cells in lung cancer brain metastases. The repertoire was sequenced with immunoSEQ multiplex PCR; TCRdb's copy has only in-frame clones and lacks some. The sample records 5,000 to 7,000 clones, more than 80% being singletons. The sequenced material came from tumor tissue from the primary lung tumor. The receptor set was obtained from a man aged 45-65 years with non-small cell lung cancer. The CDR3 runs from the conserved cysteine through the conserved F or W. The D gene is left open where the match is weak. Part of the rows lack a size; the others show once, few, many or a class for expanded clones.

TRBD2 TRBJ2-5 TRBV6-4 . CASSDGRGGTETQYF TGTGCCAGCAGTGACGGGCGGGGGGGCACGGAGACCCAGTACTTC
. TRBJ2-7 TRBV7-3 . CASSLKPGPYEQYF TGTGCCAGCAGCTTAAAACCCGGCCCCTACGAGCAGTACTTC
. TRBJ1-4 TRBV20-1 . CSAPTNEKLFF TGCAGTGCTCCAACTAATGAAAAACTGTTTTTT
TRBD1 TRBJ2-7 TRBV5-1 . CASSLVRDSSYEQYF TGCGCCAGCAGCTTGGTAAGGGACAGCTCCTACGAGCAGTACTTC
TRBD1 TRBJ2-5 TRBV5-1 . CASSPGQGSETQYF TGCGCCAGCAGCCCCGGACAGGGATCGGAGACCCAGTACTTC
. TRBJ1-4 TRBV6-6 once CASSDRGQTNEKLFF TGTGCCAGCAGTGACCGGGGACAAACTAATGAAAAACTGTTTTTT
TRBD1 TRBJ2-2 TRBV29-1 . CSVAPKDRANTGELFF TGCAGCGTCGCCCCTAAGGACAGGGCGAACACCGGGGAGCTGTTTTTT
. TRBJ2-3 TRBV5-1 . CASSLGDGTSTDTQYF TGCGCCAGCAGCTTGGGGGACGGAACTAGCACAGATACGCAGTATTTT
. TRBJ2-3 TRBV4-2 . CASTTWGASVDTQYF TGTGCCAGCACCACCTGGGGAGCCTCGGTGGATACGCAGTATTTT
. TRBJ1-5 TRBV2 . CASSETGELYQPQHF TGTGCCAGCAGTGAAACTGGGGAACTTTATCAGCCCCAGCATTTT
TRBD2 TRBJ2-1 TRBV10-2 . CASSESGLALPVNNEQFF TGCGCCAGCAGTGAGTCGGGACTAGCGCTACCAGTGAACAATGAGCAGTTCTTC
. TRBJ1-4 TRBV19 . CASSWDGGLEKLFF TGTGCCAGTAGTTGGGACGGCGGGTTAGAAAAATTGTTTTTT
. TRBJ1-2 TRBV30 . CAWSALLSSVGGYTF TGTGCCTGGAGTGCTCTCCTCTCTTCGGTTGGCGGCTACACCTTC
TRBD1 TRBJ2-1 TRBV5-1 . CASSLMGQGLYNEQFF TGCGCCAGCAGCTTGATGGGACAGGGCTTATACAATGAGCAGTTCTTC
TRBD2 TRBJ2-2 TRBV11-2 . CASSFSGGPNTGELFF TGTGCCAGCAGCTTTAGCGGGGGGCCGAACACCGGGGAGCTGTTTTTT
TRBD1 TRBJ1-4 TRBV6-5 . CASSSLTGEAEKLFF TGTGCCAGCAGTAGCCTGACAGGGGAGGCTGAAAAACTGTTTTTT
TRBD1 TRBJ2-3 TRBV5-1 once CASKTTPGTGRPDTQYF TGCGCCAGCAAAACTACCCCCGGGACAGGGAGGCCAGATACGCAGTATTTT
TRBD1 TRBJ1-2 TRBV5-1 . CASSRTGAEDGYTF TGCGCCAGCAGCCGTACAGGGGCGGAGGATGGCTACACCTTC
TRBD2 TRBJ2-1 TRBV12-5 few CASGLVGGTSGGYNEQFF TGTGCTAGTGGTTTGGTAGGGGGGACTAGCGGGGGTTACAATGAGCAGTTCTTC
. TRBJ1-5 TRBV7-2 . CASSPMRGSNQPQHF TGTGCCAGCAGCCCCATGAGGGGAAGCAATCAGCCCCAGCATTTT
TRBD1 TRBJ1-4 TRBV7-2 once CASSLETGGAGKLFF TGTGCCAGCAGCTTAGAGACAGGGGGCGCGGGAAAACTGTTTTTT
TRBD1 TRBJ2-5 TRBV6-5 . CASSPTGVGQETQYF TGTGCCAGCAGCCCGACAGGGGTAGGGCAAGAGACCCAGTACTTC
TRBD1 TRBJ1-4 TRBV4-1 . CASSPLEQGAYEKLFF TGCGCCAGCAGCCCACTAGAACAGGGGGCGTACGAAAAACTGTTTTTT
TRBD2 TRBJ2-2 TRBV5-1 . CASSPTNARLAENTGELFF TGCGCCAGCAGCCCGACAAATGCTCGACTAGCGGAAAACACCGGGGAGCTGTTTTTT
. TRBJ2-1 TRBV27 . CATSIVSSYNEQFF TGTGCCACTTCGATCGTAAGTTCCTACAATGAGCAGTTCTTC
. TRBJ1-1 TRBV5-1 . CASSRTGVTRVNTEAFF TGCGCCAGCAGCCGTACGGGGGTTACGAGAGTGAACACTGAAGCTTTCTTT
. TRBJ2-6 TRBV4-2 . CASSQDAESGANVLTF TGTGCCAGCAGCCAAGATGCGGAGTCTGGGGCCAACGTCCTGACTTTC
. TRBJ1-1 TRBV18 . CASSPPSLNTEAFF TGTGCCAGCTCACCACCTTCCTTGAACACTGAAGCTTTCTTT
TRBD1 TRBJ1-4 TRBV19 . CASSYSPIQGYLANEKLFF TGTGCCAGTAGTTACTCTCCGATACAGGGGTACTTGGCTAATGAAAAACTGTTTTTT
. TRBJ2-1 TRBV5-5 large CASSLPTGGLYNEQFF TGTGCCAGCAGTCTGCCCACGGGGGGCTTGTACAATGAGCAGTTCTTC
TRBD2 TRBJ2-3 TRBV12-5 . CASGLGAGTRTDTQYF TGTGCTAGTGGTTTGGGGGCCGGGACTAGAACAGATACGCAGTATTTT
. TRBJ1-5 TRBV2 . CASMGEGQPQHF TGTGCCAGCATGGGGGAAGGTCAGCCCCAGCATTTT
. TRBJ2-3 TRBV4-3 . CASSPYFRDYTDTQYF TGCGCCAGCAGCCCATACTTCCGGGATTACACAGATACGCAGTATTTT
TRBD2 TRBJ2-2 TRBV4-2 . CASSQDWSGGALNTGELFF TGTGCCAGCAGCCAAGATTGGAGCGGGGGGGCCTTGAACACCGGGGAGCTGTTTTTT
. TRBJ1-4 TRBV30 . CAWSLRRREKLFF TGTGCCTGGAGTCTTAGGAGGCGTGAAAAACTGTTTTTT
. TRBJ1-3 TRBV6-1 few CASSESVYAGNTIYF TGTGCCAGCAGTGAATCGGTGTACGCTGGAAACACCATATATTTT
. TRBJ1-1 TRBV7-6 . CASNLLGGDTEAFF TGTGCCAGCAATCTCCTGGGGGGGGACACTGAAGCTTTCTTT
. TRBJ1-1 TRBV14 . CASSQVLGAVEAFF TGTGCCAGCAGCCAAGTTTTAGGGGCAGTTGAAGCTTTCTTT
. TRBJ1-5 TRBV7-2 few CASSLEGQPQHF TGTGCCAGCAGCTTAGAGGGTCAGCCCCAGCATTTT
TRBD1 TRBJ2-1 TRBV5-4 . CASSWPGQGINEQFF TGTGCCAGCAGCTGGCCGGGACAGGGGATTAATGAGCAGTTCTTC
. TRBJ2-1 TRBV11-2 . CASSSQFNEQFF TGTGCCAGCAGCTCCCAGTTCAATGAGCAGTTCTTC
. TRBJ1-5 TRBV12-5 once CASGRSYSNQPQHF TGTGCTAGTGGGAGGTCATATAGCAATCAGCCCCAGCATTTT
. TRBJ2-3 TRBV20-1 . CSASGGDTQYF TGCAGTGCTAGCGGTGGGGATACGCAGTATTTT
. TRBJ1-3 TRBV7-9 once CASSLAEGNTIYF TGTGCCAGCAGCTTAGCTGAGGGAAACACCATATATTTT
. TRBJ1-6 TRBV27 . CASSSRAGFGNSPLHF TGTGCCAGCAGTTCGCGGGCAGGGTTCGGTAATTCACCCCTCCACTTT
. TRBJ1-1 TRBV19 . CASSMDSQVSTEAFF TGTGCCAGTAGTATGGACAGCCAGGTAAGCACTGAAGCTTTCTTT
TRBD1 TRBJ1-1 TRBV12-5 . CASGSGRGLNTEAFF TGTGCTAGTGGTTCAGGCAGGGGGCTGAACACTGAAGCTTTCTTT
. TRBJ1-1 TRBV18 . CASSPQITEAFF TGTGCCAGCTCACCACAAATCACTGAAGCTTTCTTT
TRBD1 TRBJ1-2 TRBV13 . CASSLTGVGYTF TGTGCCAGCAGCTTGACAGGGGTTGGCTACACCTTC
. TRBJ1-2 TRBV4-1 . CASSQGDGGRWYGYTF TGCGCCAGCAGCCAAGGGGACGGAGGCCGATGGTATGGCTACACCTTC
. TRBJ1-3 TRBV19 few CASSIIQGSGNTIYF TGTGCCAGTAGTATAATTCAGGGCTCTGGAAACACCATATATTTT
. TRBJ2-1 TRBV5-1 . CASSVDPRTNEQFF TGCGCCAGCAGCGTAGACCCCCGAACCAATGAGCAGTTCTTC